This T cell receptor beta chain came from a study of blood T cell repertoires in COVID-19. Study in general: The study drew acute and convalescent COVID-19 samples from the United States, Italy and Spain. PBMCs, B-cell-depleted T cells, or T cells were the source of the cDNA or gDNA that made up the material.

Original processing methods: Nucleated cell number was recorded as an estimate derived from reference gene primer amplification. Assay: immunoSEQ multiplex PCR; the TCRdb copy retains only in-frame clones and omits some. V, J and clone size reflect that table, while D and trimming were determined from the DNA. The profile covers 200,000 to 300,000 clones, with 85% to 90% appearing a single time and under 9% taken by the ten largest. The TCR sequence derives from a woman between 70 and 85 years old with active or convalescent COVID-19. The sequenced material came from peripheral blood.

CDR3 protein: CASSRHGLNTEAFF. CDR3 in DNA: TGTGCCAGCAGCCGTCACGGTCTGAACACTGAAGCTTTCTTT. The chain uses TRBV5-8 and TRBJ1-1; D unclear. This CDR3 comprises 14 residues. Germline lookup yields CDR1 SGHTS and CDR2 YDEGEE. Trimming cost V 4 bases and J 0 bases, with 10 bases left between them.